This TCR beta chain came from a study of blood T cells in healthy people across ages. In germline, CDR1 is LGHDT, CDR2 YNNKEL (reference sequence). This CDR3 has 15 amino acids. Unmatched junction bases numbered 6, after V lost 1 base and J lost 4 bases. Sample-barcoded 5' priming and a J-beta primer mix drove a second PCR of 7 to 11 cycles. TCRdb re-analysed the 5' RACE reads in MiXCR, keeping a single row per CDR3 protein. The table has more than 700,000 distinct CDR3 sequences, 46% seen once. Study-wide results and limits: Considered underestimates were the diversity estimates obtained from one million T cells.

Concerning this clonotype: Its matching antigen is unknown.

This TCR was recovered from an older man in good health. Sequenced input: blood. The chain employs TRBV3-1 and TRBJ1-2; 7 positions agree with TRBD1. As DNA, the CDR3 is TGTGCCAGCAGCCAAGGGGGACAGAAGATCTATGGCTACACCTTC. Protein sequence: CASSQGGQKIYGYTF.